Presented here are 31 T cell receptor beta chains from one specimen sequenced in a study of cytomegalovirus exposure and HLA in healthy donors. Researchers ran the PCR with 60 Vbeta and 13 Jbeta primers. Sequencing was performed with immunoSEQ multiplex PCR; in TCRdb, only in-frame clones are kept and a portion is missing. Of 120,000 to 150,000 clones in the sample, roughly 82% are singletons; the top ten hold 3.4%. Source material: PBMCs. All receptors derive from a male donor in good health and CMV-seronegative.

The V call is TRBV5-6, the J call TRBJ2-7; TRBD1 matches at 7 bases. The J segment lost 5 bases and the V segment lost 4 bases, leaving 12 bases of the junction unmatched. The CDR3 totals 15 residues. Per germline, CDR1 SGHDT and CDR2 YYEEEE. The chain's CDR3 is CASSPAFKQGNEQYF. The DNA of the CDR3 is TGTGCCAGCAGCCCCGCCTTTAAACAGGGGAACGAGCAGTACTTC.

J is TRBJ1-2 and V is TRBV11-2; 10 nucleotides match TRBD1. This CDR3 contains 17 residues. Looked up from germline, CDR1 is SGHAT and CDR2 is FQNNGV. V dropped 6 bases and J dropped 0; count of bases not matched to a gene: 10. The CDR3 loop is CASRPGTGAPTNYGYTF. In DNA, the CDR3 is TGTGCCAGCAGGCCCGGGACAGGGGCCCCTACTAACTATGGCTACACCTTC.

The CDR3 spells CASSLLSYYNSPLHF. The CDR3 nucleotides read TGCGCCAGCAGCTTGCTTTCTTATTATAATTCACCCCTCCACTTT. The chain combines TRBV5-1 with TRBJ1-6; D is unclear. Trimming left V 1 base short and J 4 bases short, with 9 bases between. The germline CDR1 and CDR2 sequences are SGHRS and YFSETQ. The CDR3 has 15 amino acids.

The V gene is TRBV5-4, the J gene TRBJ2-1, with TRBD2 matching 7 bases. With V trimmed by 7 bases and J by 1 base, 8 bases remained unmatched. CDR3 length equals 15 residues. CDR1 and CDR2 (germline): SGHNT, YYREEE (reference sequence). The CDR3 loop is CASHSQRGSYNEQFF. The DNA for the CDR3 is TGTGCCAGCCATTCCCAGCGGGGTTCCTACAATGAGCAGTTCTTC.

The rearrangement joins TRBV5-1 to TRBJ2-5, with a tentative D call TRBD1 (6 bases). The CDR3 is 14 residues long. Germline-derived CDR1 and CDR2 are SGHRS and YFSETQ. Trimming pared 3 bases from V and 5 bases from J, leaving 14 bases between. The CDR3 DNA sequence: TGCGCCAGCAGCTGGCACAGGGTTGGGGAGACCCAGTACTTC. Its translation is CASSWHRVGETQYF.

The rearrangement joins TRBV5-1 to TRBJ1-2, with a tentative D call TRBD1 (5 bases). The CDR3 is made up of 14 amino acids. Germline CDR1 reads SGHRS; CDR2 reads YFSETQ. V was clipped by 4 bases and J by 2 bases, with 12 bases between them. This CDR3 is CASSIMPGNYGYTF. As DNA, the CDR3 is TGCGCCAGCAGCATCATGCCAGGGAACTATGGCTACACCTTC.

The chain carries TRBV7-9 and TRBJ2-7; TRBD2 matches at 15 bases. Germline V gives CDR1 SEHNR, CDR2 FQNEAQ (reference sequence). The ends lost 2 bases at V and 0 bases at J; junction bases unmatched: 8. The CDR3 runs to 19 residues. As DNA, the CDR3 is TGTGCCAGCAGCTTAATTGCTGGACTAGCGGGGGGGAGCTCCTACGAGCAGTACTTC. Translated, it gives CASSLIAGLAGGSSYEQYF.

The chain links TRBV7-6 to TRBJ2-5, with D possibly matching TRBD1 (5 bases). The germline V gene has CDR1 SGHVS and CDR2 FNYEAQ. This CDR3 comprises 14 residues. V was clipped by 5 bases and J by 4 bases, with 14 bases between them. The CDR3 protein is CASSPRTQGETQYF. As DNA, the CDR3 is TGTGCCAGCAGCCCACGGACCCAGGGAGAGACCCAGTACTTC.

The chain carries TRBV5-8 and TRBJ1-2, with 9 bases matching TRBD1. The CDR3 has 14 residues. Trimming took 3 bases from V and 3 from J; bases not matched to a gene: 3. The germline gives CDR1 SGHTS, CDR2 YDEGEE. CDR3 sequence: CASSSDRGYYGYTF. The DNA for the CDR3 is TGTGCCAGCAGCTCTGACAGGGGGTACTATGGCTACACCTTC.

The V call is TRBV28, the J call TRBJ2-7, with TRBD1 matching over 12 bases. The CDR3 is 15 amino acids. Germline CDR1 is MDHEN and CDR2 is SYDVKM. After removal of 9 bases from V and 3 bases from J, the junction contained 9 bases not matched to a gene. The CDR3 DNA sequence: TGTGCCAGTATAAACCGGGACAGGGGGCTCTACGAGCAGTACTTC. Its protein product is CASINRDRGLYEQYF.

The J gene is TRBJ2-1, the V gene TRBV6-5; 10 positions agree with TRBD1. Unmatched junction bases numbered 4, after V lost 0 bases and J lost 8 bases. Per the germline V gene, CDR1 is MNHEY and CDR2 is SVGAGI. The CDR3 totals 15 residues. The CDR3 DNA reads TGTGCCAGCAGTTACTCGAGACAGGGGGCATATGAGCAGTTCTTC. Protein product: CASSYSRQGAYEQFF.

The gene calls are TRBV28 and TRBJ1-2; weak D call: TRBD1 (6 bases). Per germline, CDR1 MDHEN and CDR2 SYDVKM. Trimming removed 6 bases at V and 4 bases at J, with 12 bases between. This CDR3 has 13 amino acids. The CDR3 loop reads CASSVGAPYGYTF. CDR3 in DNA: TGTGCCAGCAGCGTGGGGGCCCCCTATGGCTACACCTTC.

V gene TRBV10-3 combines with J gene TRBJ1-5; maybe TRBD1 (6 bases). The CDR3 is made up of 14 amino acids. The V end lost 5 bases, the J end lost 3 bases, and 11 bases lay between the germline ends. Per the germline V gene, CDR1 is ENHRY and CDR2 is SYGVKD. DNA of the CDR3: TGTGCCATCAGTAGTACAGGGCCCAATCAGCCCCAGCATTTT. Translation gives CAISSTGPNQPQHF.

The chain links TRBV6-4 to TRBJ1-1, with TRBD1 as a possible D gene (6 bases). This CDR3 contains 13 residues. Germline V gene lookup returns CDR1 MRHNA and CDR2 SNTAGT. The V and J ends lost 5 bases and 5 bases respectively, with 12 bases between them. This CDR3 reads CASSRSGETEAFF. The CDR3, as DNA: TGTGCCAGCAGTCGATCAGGGGAGACTGAAGCTTTCTTT.

The rearrangement joins TRBV6-6 to TRBJ2-1, with TRBD2 matching 8 bases. After removal of 4 bases from V and 4 bases from J, the junction contained 3 bases not matched to a gene. This CDR3 has 14 amino acids. Per the germline V gene, CDR1 is MNHNY and CDR2 is SVGAGI (reference sequence). The CDR3 nucleotides read TGTGCCAGCAGTTTTTCGGGGGGGTACAATGAGCAGTTCTTC. Translation gives CASSFSGGYNEQFF.

The chain links TRBV4-1 to TRBJ1-2; 10 bases agree with TRBD1. CDR1 is MGHRA, CDR2 YSYEKL, per germline. V shed 0 bases and J 7 bases; nucleotides not matched to a gene: 5. There are 15 residues in the CDR3. This CDR3 reads CASSQDRDRGSGYTF. In nucleotides, the CDR3 is TGCGCCAGCAGCCAAGATCGGGACAGGGGAAGTGGCTACACCTTC.

The rearrangement joins TRBV7-9 to TRBJ2-5; D call uncertain. Trimming shortened V by 4 bases and J by 2 bases, and 11 bases separated the two germline ends. The CDR3 has 14 residues. Germline CDR1 and CDR2: SEHNR and FQNEAQ (reference sequence). Written as DNA, the CDR3 is TGTGCCAGCAGCTCACCCTGGCAGCAAGAGACCCAGTACTTC. Translating it yields CASSSPWQQETQYF.

The chain combines TRBV27 with TRBJ1-5; 7 nucleotides match TRBD1. The CDR3 contains 14 residues. The V gene end was trimmed by 5 bases and the J gene end by 2 bases; junction bases not matched to a gene: 3. The germline CDR1 and CDR2 sequences are MNHEY and SMNVEV (reference sequence). CDR3: CASSPTGGNQPQHF. CDR3 in DNA: TGTGCCAGCAGTCCAACAGGGGGCAATCAGCCCCAGCATTTT.

The rearrangement uses TRBV4-1 and TRBJ2-1; 13 bases line up with TRBD2. The CDR3 extends over 17 amino acids. Germline values: CDR1 MGHRA, CDR2 YSYEKL. V shed 4 bases, J shed 5 bases, and the junction held 8 bases outside the gene matches. The CDR3 loop is CASSRLAGGQINNEQFF. In DNA, the CDR3 is TGCGCCAGCAGCCGACTAGCGGGAGGTCAGATTAACAATGAGCAGTTCTTC.

The chain recombines TRBV11-2 with TRBJ2-1; TRBD2 matches 11 bases. Germline V gene sequence: CDR1 SGHAT, CDR2 FQNNGV. After removal of 5 bases from V and 4 bases from J, the junction contained 7 bases not matched to a gene. The CDR3 is 16 amino acids. The CDR3 sequence is CASSPIAGGPYNEQFF. The CDR3 region has the DNA TGTGCCAGCAGCCCCATAGCGGGAGGGCCTTACAATGAGCAGTTCTTC.

The chain joins TRBV4-3 to TRBJ2-1; D gene uncertain. The CDR3 runs 15 residues. CDR1 is LGHNA, CDR2 YSLEER, per germline. V was pared by 0 bases and J by 5 bases, with 11 bases between. The CDR3 DNA is TGCGCCAGCAGCCAAGATGTTGGTGCTAACAATGAGCAGTTCTTC. Translating gives CASSQDVGANNEQFF.

The chain uses TRBV5-5 and TRBJ1-1; D remains unclear. This CDR3 comprises 15 residues. Looked up from germline, CDR1 is SGHKS and CDR2 is YYEKEE (reference sequence). The ends were cut back, 2 bases at V and 5 bases at J, with 16 bases in the middle. CDR3 bases: TGTGCCAGCAGCTTAACGACGGGAACGAGGACTGAAGCTTTCTTT. Translation gives CASSLTTGTRTEAFF.

This chain links TRBV7-9 with TRBJ1-2, with no clear D. Deletions cut 4 bases from V and 7 bases from J, with 13 bases between. CDR3 length equals 13 residues. Germline lookup yields CDR1 SEHNR and CDR2 FQNEAQ (reference sequence). CDR3 region: CASSSPGFGGYTF. The CDR3 DNA reads as TGTGCCAGCAGCTCCCCAGGTTTCGGTGGCTACACCTTC.

As to this clone: The junction differs from germline at one of its ends, possibly a read error. The CDR3 bases are TGTGCCGGCAGCCACTCAATTTATCCTAGCGGCTCCTACGAGCAGTACTTC. This translates into CAGSHSIYPSGSYEQYF. The chain joins TRBV14 to TRBJ2-7; 7 bases agree with TRBD2. Germline CDR1 SGHDN, CDR2 FVKESK. The CDR3 runs 17 residues.

J is TRBJ2-1 and V is TRBV28; 11 positions agree with TRBD1. Looked up from germline, CDR1 is MDHEN and CDR2 is SYDVKM. The CDR3 consists of 15 residues. Trimming took 4 bases from V and 8 from J; bases not matched to a gene: 7. Here the CDR3 reads CASSSGTGGLDEQFF. The CDR3 region has the DNA TGTGCCAGCAGTTCCGGGACAGGGGGATTGGATGAGCAGTTCTTC. The full variable domain, in which reference TRBV28 and TRBJ2-1 provide the parts outside the CDR3, is DVKVTQSSRYLVKRTGEKVFLECVQDMDHENMFWYRQDPGLGLRLIYFSYDVKMKEKGDIPEGYSVSREKKERFSLILESASTNQTSMYLCASSSGTGGLDEQFFGPGTRLTVL.

The V gene is TRBV11-1, the J gene TRBJ2-1; D ambiguous. With 2 bases removed from V and 0 bases from J, the gap between germline ends came to 5 bases. The CDR3 extends over 14 amino acids. The germline CDR1 and CDR2 sequences are SGHAT and FQDESV (reference sequence). The CDR3 reads CASSLYNSYNEQFF. CDR3 DNA sequence: TGTGCCAGCAGCTTATATAACTCCTACAATGAGCAGTTCTTC.

This sequence joins TRBV7-6 and TRBJ1-2; D perhaps matches TRBD1 (6 bases). Trimming cost V 5 bases and J 3 bases, with 13 bases left between them. This CDR3 is built from 14 residues. Germline CDR1 and CDR2: SGHVS and FNYEAQ. The CDR3 is CASSRLAGDYGYTF. CDR3 nucleotides: TGTGCCAGCAGCCGATTAGCAGGGGACTATGGCTACACCTTC.

The chain recombines TRBV7-9 with TRBJ2-1, with D perhaps matching TRBD1 (6 bases). Germline loops: CDR1 SEHNR, CDR2 FQNEAQ (reference sequence). CDR3 length equals 14 residues. V lost 4 bases and J 3 bases, leaving 10 bases between the germline ends. The CDR3 here is CASSWTEIYNEQFF. As DNA, the CDR3 is TGTGCCAGCAGCTGGACAGAGATCTACAATGAGCAGTTCTTC.

This clone appeared a single time. The V and J genes are TRBV4-1 and TRBJ2-3; TRBD2 aligns across 9 bases. CDR1 is MGHRA, CDR2 YSYEKL, per germline. Trimming removed 3 bases from V and 2 bases from J; junction bases left unmatched: 9. The CDR3 has 17 amino acids. CDR3 in amino acids: CASSHEKRGEFTDTQYF. The CDR3 DNA reads as TGCGCCAGCAGCCATGAAAAGCGGGGGGAATTCACAGATACGCAGTATTTT.

The chain links TRBV9 to TRBJ2-7; D gene ambiguous. Germline V lookup: CDR1 SGDLS, CDR2 YYNGEE. The length of the CDR3 is 13 residues. The V gene lost 0 bases and the J gene lost 4 bases, with 8 bases spanning the gap. Written as DNA, the CDR3 is TGTGCCAGCAGCGTAGCACCAGCGTACGAGCAGTACTTC. Amino acid sequence: CASSVAPAYEQYF.

The V call is TRBV5-6, the J call TRBJ1-5, with D perhaps TRBD1 (6 bases). CDR3 length: 13 residues. The germline V and J ends were trimmed by 2 bases and 4 bases, with 7 bases remaining between them. From germline, CDR1 is SGHDT and CDR2 YYEEEE. CDR3 protein: CASSLGQNQPQHF. In DNA form, the CDR3 reads TGTGCCAGCAGCTTAGGACAGAATCAGCCCCAGCATTTT.